This TCR beta chain was found in a study of T cell responses to AZD1222 COVID-19 vaccine. Generated by immunoSEQ multiplex PCR, the TCRdb table keeps only in-frame clones and is missing some. This sample has about 150,000 clones, with more than 70% found just once. This specimen was peripheral blood, taken on day 0 of AZD1222 vaccination. This receptor was taken from an adult in good health.

CDR3 DNA: TGCGCCAGCAGCACCAGACAGGGAGGGACTGAAGCTTTCTTT. Translating it yields CASSTRQGGTEAFF. The chain couples TRBV5-1 to TRBJ1-1, with TRBD1 matching 7 bases. Germline assignment: CDR1 SGHRS and CDR2 YFSETQ. With V trimmed by 4 bases and J by 5 bases, 8 bases remained unmatched. This CDR3 has 14 residues.